The subject of this entry is one T cell receptor (beta chain). The antigen is undetermined. The data stem from a study of cytomegalovirus exposure and HLA in healthy donors. Findings and limits, study-wide: For cytomegalovirus status, the classifier reportedly gave diagnoses with high specificity and sensitivity.

Primers for the PCR totalled 60 Vbeta and 13 Jbeta. Original analysis: In a later analysis, 75 million to 85 million unique TCR beta chains included roughly 11 million shared by two or more donors. Sequencing used immunoSEQ multiplex PCR; TCRdb keeps in-frame clones, though not all of them. The D gene and trimming were derived from the DNA, and the V and J assignments and clone size from that table. The sample lists 65,000 to 85,000 clones; 65% to 85% were seen once. This CDR3 has 14 residues. Germline V CDR1 and CDR2: GTSNPN, SVGIG (reference sequence). Trimming shortened V by 0 bases and J by 3 bases, and 9 bases separated the two germline ends.

Material for sequencing was PBMCs. This chain uses TRBV30 with TRBJ1-3, with D unresolved. The TCR comes from a woman aged 40 to 50 in good health and CMV-seropositive. The CDR3 DNA is TGTGCCTGGAGTGTATGGTCCGGTGGAAACACCATATATTTT. Amino acids: CAWSVWSGGNTIYF.